One and the same sample provided the 23 T cell receptor beta chains below, sequenced in a study of blood T cell repertoires in COVID-19. TCRdb's copy holds only in-frame clones and misses some; the assay was immunoSEQ multiplex PCR. This table holds about 61,000 clones, roughly 90% found once. The sample comprised peripheral blood. Source of these receptors: a woman between 50 and 59 years old with active or convalescent COVID-19.

This rearrangement joins TRBV5-1 to TRBJ2-1; 14 bases fit TRBD2. Germline assignment: CDR1 SGHRS and CDR2 YFSETQ. The CDR3 totals 15 residues. The V segment lost 4 bases and the J segment 8 bases; nucleotides outside the gene matches: 5. This CDR3 is CASSQGLAGADEQFF. The DNA of the CDR3 is TGCGCCAGCAGCCAGGGACTAGCGGGAGCAGATGAGCAGTTCTTC.

This clone appeared once. V usage is TRBV7-3 and J usage is TRBJ1-1; D ambiguous. Trimming stripped 5 bases from V and 0 bases from J, with 10 bases between. Germline V lookup: CDR1 SGHTA, CDR2 FQGTGA. The CDR3 sequence is 14 residues long. The CDR3 loop is CASSPSGVNTEAFF. CDR3 nucleotides: TGTGCCAGCAGCCCATCCGGGGTGAACACTGAAGCTTTCTTT.

This clone is a singleton in its sample. CDR3 amino acids: CASSFGDRRNYGYTF. The CDR3 region has the DNA TGTGCCAGCAGCTTTGGGGACAGGCGAAACTATGGCTACACCTTC. The V gene is TRBV7-3, the J gene TRBJ1-2; 8 bases are shared with TRBD1. There are 15 residues in the CDR3. The germline V gene encodes CDR1 SGHTA and CDR2 FQGTGA. Unmatched junction bases numbered 5, after V lost 3 bases and J lost 2 bases.

This clone showed up just once. The gene calls are TRBV2 and TRBJ2-1; 8 bases match TRBD2. CDR1 and CDR2 from the germline V gene are SNHLY and FYNNEI. The CDR3 is made up of 17 amino acids. The trim removed 4 bases at V and 8 bases at J, leaving 16 bases unmatched. CDR3 in DNA: TGTGCCAGCAGTGCTATAACAGGACTAGCTCAGAAAGATGAGCAGTTCTTC. Translated, it gives CASSAITGLAQKDEQFF.

The table lists this clone with a count of one. This sequence joins TRBV9 and TRBJ2-1, with D possibly matching TRBD2 (5 bases). CDR1 and CDR2 (germline): SGDLS, YYNGEE. This CDR3 is built from 15 residues. V was clipped by 3 bases and J by 0 bases, with 10 bases between them. CDR3 protein: CASSGPGSSYNEQFF. The DNA of the CDR3 is TGTGCCAGCAGCGGCCCGGGGAGCTCCTACAATGAGCAGTTCTTC. Full variable domain (remainder filled in from reference TRBV9 and TRBJ2-1): DSGVTQTPKHLITATGQRVTLRCSPRSGDLSVYWYQQSLDQGLQFLIQYYNGEERAKGNILERFSAQQFPDLHSELNLSSLELGDSALYFCASSGPGSSYNEQFFGPGTRLTVL.

This chain joins TRBV9 and TRBJ1-6; 7 bases agree with TRBD1. CDR1 is SGDLS and CDR2 is YYNGEE in the germline V gene. Germline trimming cut 3 bases from V and 6 bases from J; bases unmatched to any gene: 3. The CDR3 is 14 amino acids. The CDR3 bases are TGTGCCAGCAGCGCAGGACAGGCTAATTCACCCCTCCACTTT. Protein product: CASSAGQANSPLHF.

V gene TRBV19 combines with J gene TRBJ2-5; D may be TRBD2 (5 bases). CDR3 length: 13 amino acids. Germline values: CDR1 LNHDA, CDR2 SQIVND (reference sequence). V was cut by 3 bases and J by 2 bases, with 7 bases left in between. CDR3 amino acids: CASSIRRQETQYF. CDR3 bases: TGTGCCAGTAGTATTCGGAGGCAAGAGACCCAGTACTTC.

In this sample, this clone turned up once. The V call is TRBV27, the J call TRBJ2-7, with D tentatively TRBD1 (6 bases). The V end was cut by 5 bases, the J end by 2 bases, with 10 bases between. Germline CDR1 reads MNHEY; CDR2 reads SMNVEV (reference sequence). The CDR3 is made up of 13 amino acids. CDR3 nucleotide sequence: TGTGCCAGCAGTAGGACAGCAACCTACGAGCAGTACTTC. Translation: CASSRTATYEQYF.

V gene TRBV5-6 combines with J gene TRBJ1-2; TRBD1 matches 10 bases. Trimming took 2 bases from V and 5 from J; bases not matched to a gene: 3. CDR1 and CDR2 from the germline V gene are SGHDT and YYEEEE. The CDR3 totals 14 residues. The CDR3 DNA reads as TGTGCCAGCAGCTTCGGGACAGGGGCGTATGGCTACACCTTC. It translates to CASSFGTGAYGYTF.

This clone was observed a few times. V usage is TRBV15 and J usage is TRBJ2-5; D ambiguous. Trimming took off 0 bases at V and 0 bases at J, with 8 bases between the two ends. Germline-derived CDR1 and CDR2 are LNHNV and YYDKDF (reference sequence). The CDR3 runs 15 residues. CDR3 amino acids: CATSRDLNYQETQYF. In DNA form, the CDR3 reads TGTGCCACCAGCAGAGATCTCAACTACCAAGAGACCCAGTACTTC.

The chain is built from TRBV4-2 and TRBJ2-2; tentatively, D is TRBD2 (6 bases). CDR1 is LGHNA and CDR2 is YNFKEQ in the germline V gene. V was shortened by 1 base and J by 5 bases, with 17 bases between the two germline ends. This CDR3 spans 17 amino acids. CDR3 region: CASSQVSGGRLTGELFF. CDR3 nucleotides: TGTGCCAGCAGCCAAGTGTCCGGGGGACGTCTAACCGGGGAGCTGTTTTTT.

Worth noting for this clone: Additional DNA sequences in this sample encode the identical CDR3. This chain connects TRBV30 to TRBJ2-7; possibly TRBD1 for D (5 bases). Between the trimmed V and J ends, which lost 4 bases and 1 base, there was a span of 8 bases. Germline assignment: CDR1 GTSNPN and CDR2 SVGIG (reference sequence). The CDR3 runs 12 residues. CDR3 sequence: CAWNRGSYEQYF. CDR3 DNA: TGTGCCTGGAATAGGGGTTCCTACGAGCAGTACTTC.

The gene calls are TRBV29-1 and TRBJ2-3, with D possibly TRBD2 on 5 matching bases. This CDR3 has 13 residues. Trimming pared 7 bases from V and 0 bases from J, leaving 11 bases between. The V gene's germline CDR1 is SQVTM and CDR2 ANQGSEA. The CDR3 nucleotides are TGCAGCGGTGGGAGATCTAGCACAGATACGCAGTATTTT. Its translation is CSGGRSSTDTQYF.

The chain joins TRBV7-8 to TRBJ2-1; possible D gene TRBD2, 5 bases. Germline V gene sequence: CDR1 SGHVS, CDR2 FQNEAQ. V lost 3 bases and J 3 bases, leaving 9 bases between the germline ends. There are 14 residues in the CDR3. This CDR3 reads CASSFAGNYNEQFF. The CDR3, as DNA: TGTGCCAGCAGCTTCGCCGGGAACTACAATGAGCAGTTCTTC.

The rearrangement uses TRBV19 and TRBJ2-5, with D possibly TRBD1 on 6 matching bases. CDR3 length equals 14 residues. Per germline, CDR1 LNHDA and CDR2 SQIVND (reference sequence). V was shortened by 1 base and J by 2 bases, with 8 bases between the two germline ends. CDR3 bases: TGTGCCAGTAGTATAGGGGACACGCAAGAGACCCAGTACTTC. This sequence encodes CASSIGDTQETQYF.

The chain combines TRBV2 with TRBJ2-3; unclear D gene. This CDR3 spans 12 amino acids. The germline gives CDR1 SNHLY, CDR2 FYNNEI. The V and J ends lost 6 bases and 5 bases respectively, with 9 bases between them. DNA for the CDR3: TGTGCCAGCAGCTTAACGGGAGATACGCAGTATTTT. This codes for CASSLTGDTQYF.

This sequence joins TRBV5-3 and TRBJ1-2; 7 positions agree with TRBD1. Being an ORF, TRBV5-3 has a function that is uncertain. There are 15 residues in the CDR3. V was clipped by 2 bases and J by 4 bases; unmatched bases: 8. The CDR3 region is CARSLTGESSYGYTF. The CDR3 DNA sequence: TGTGCCAGAAGCTTAACAGGGGAGTCGAGCTATGGCTACACCTTC.

This sequence joins TRBV18 and TRBJ2-5, with 10 nucleotides matching TRBD1. The CDR3 totals 16 residues. Germline CDR1 KGHSH, CDR2 LQKENI. Unmatched junction bases numbered 9, after V lost 3 bases and J lost 5 bases. The CDR3 protein is CASSPQVGQGSETQYF. In DNA, the CDR3 is TGTGCCAGCTCACCGCAAGTGGGACAGGGGAGTGAGACCCAGTACTTC.

The V and J genes are TRBV25-1 and TRBJ2-1; 7 nucleotides agree with TRBD1. The CDR3 spans 15 residues. Germline-derived CDR1 and CDR2 are MGHDK and SYGVNS. V gave up 1 base and J gave up 0 bases; unmatched junction bases: 0. The CDR3 loop reads CASSEWDSSYNEQFF. The CDR3 nucleotides read TGTGCCAGCAGTGAATGGGACAGCTCCTACAATGAGCAGTTCTTC.

J is TRBJ2-1 and V is TRBV14, with 7 bases aligning to TRBD2. The CDR3 is made up of 15 amino acids. Germline values: CDR1 SGHDN, CDR2 FVKESK. J lost 8 bases, V lost 3 bases, and 10 bases had no gene match. CDR3 in amino acids: CASSQGEGPSYEQFF. CDR3 in DNA: TGTGCCAGCAGCCAGGGGGAGGGGCCGAGTTATGAGCAGTTCTTC.

The genes are TRBV28 and TRBJ1-1, with 9 positions matching TRBD1. The CDR3 runs 14 residues. The germline V gene has CDR1 MDHEN and CDR2 SYDVKM. V shed 6 bases, J shed 5 bases, and the junction held 7 bases outside the gene matches. CDR3 nucleotide sequence: TGTGCCAGCAGGCTACAGGGGGCTCGGACTGAAGCTTTCTTT. Translation: CASRLQGARTEAFF. The full variable domain, with the rest looked up from reference TRBV28 and TRBJ1-1, is DVKVTQSSRYLVKRTGEKVFLECVQDMDHENMFWYRQDPGLGLRLIYFSYDVKMKEKGDIPEGYSVSREKKERFSLILESASTNQTSMYLCASRLQGARTEAFFGQGTRLTVV.

This chain joins TRBV19 and TRBJ2-1; 7 positions match TRBD2. This CDR3 is 14 amino acids long. The V segment lost 5 bases and the J segment 5 bases; nucleotides outside the gene matches: 6. CDR1 and CDR2 (germline): LNHDA, SQIVND (reference sequence). The CDR3 is CASSSSGNHNEQFF. The CDR3 coding sequence is TGTGCCAGTAGTTCCAGCGGGAACCACAATGAGCAGTTCTTC.

The rearrangement joins TRBV30 to TRBJ1-1, with D perhaps TRBD1 (5 bases). The V and J ends lost 4 bases and 1 base respectively, with 10 bases between them. The CDR3 is 13 amino acids. Germline CDR1 reads GTSNPN; CDR2 reads SVGIG (reference sequence). The CDR3 is CAWKGLGNTEAFF. CDR3 DNA sequence: TGTGCCTGGAAGGGGCTAGGGAACACTGAAGCTTTCTTT.